This TCR beta chain was identified during a study of PD-1 blockade in classical Hodgkin lymphoma. The length of the CDR3 is 16 residues. The germline V and J ends were trimmed by 1 base and 2 bases, with 12 bases remaining between them. CDR1 and CDR2 (germline): MNHEY, SVGAGI. TCRdb's table, derived via immunoSEQ multiplex PCR, lists solely in-frame clones and lacks some. The data show just under 20,000 clones, with approximately 80% seen just once and 1% to 1.5% held by the top ten. This clone has only a few counts. Its antigen is not identified. Study findings and constraints: Reasons behind the repertoire differences stay unclear, perhaps disease activity or earlier therapy. Before treatment, TCR diversity in newly diagnosed patients was reportedly lower than in healthy donors.

Time point in this sample: newly diagnosed, previously untreated cHL patient sample. Magnetic negative selection was used to purify CD4+ T cells from thawed PBMCs. Comparison PBMCs came from previously untreated, newly diagnosed classical Hodgkin lymphoma patients. This clonotype originated in a human donor with classical Hodgkin lymphoma. Source material: CD4+ T cells from blood. The chain recombines TRBV6-5 with TRBJ1-5, with TRBD1 as a possible D gene (5 bases). The DNA of the CDR3 is TGTGCCAGCAGTTACTTGGGGGTAGGACGCAATCAGCCCCAGCATTTT. It encodes CASSYLGVGRNQPQHF.